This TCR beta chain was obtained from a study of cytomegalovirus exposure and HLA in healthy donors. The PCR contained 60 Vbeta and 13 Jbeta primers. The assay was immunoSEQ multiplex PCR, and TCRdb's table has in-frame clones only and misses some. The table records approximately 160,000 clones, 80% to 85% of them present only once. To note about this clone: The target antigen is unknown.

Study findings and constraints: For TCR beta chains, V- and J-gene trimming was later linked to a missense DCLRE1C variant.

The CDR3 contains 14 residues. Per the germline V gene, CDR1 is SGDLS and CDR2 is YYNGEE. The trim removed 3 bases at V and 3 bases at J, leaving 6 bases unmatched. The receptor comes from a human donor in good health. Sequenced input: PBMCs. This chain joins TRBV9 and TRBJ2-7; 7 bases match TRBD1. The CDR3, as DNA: TGTGCCAGCAGCGAACGACAGGGTCACTACGAGCAGTACTTC. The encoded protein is CASSERQGHYEQYF.